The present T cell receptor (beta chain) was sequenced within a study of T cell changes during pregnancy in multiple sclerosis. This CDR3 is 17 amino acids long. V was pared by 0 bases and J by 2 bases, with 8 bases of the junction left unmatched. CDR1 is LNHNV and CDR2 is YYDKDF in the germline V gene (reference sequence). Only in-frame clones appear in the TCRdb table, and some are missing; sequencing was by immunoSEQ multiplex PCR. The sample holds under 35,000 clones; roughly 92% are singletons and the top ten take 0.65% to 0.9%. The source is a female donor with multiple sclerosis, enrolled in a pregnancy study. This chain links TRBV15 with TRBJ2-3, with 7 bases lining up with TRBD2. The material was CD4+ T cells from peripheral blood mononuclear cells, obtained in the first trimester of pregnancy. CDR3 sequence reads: CATSREAHGGTTDTQYF. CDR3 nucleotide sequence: TGTGCCACCAGCAGAGAAGCGCACGGGGGGACCACAGATACGCAGTATTTT. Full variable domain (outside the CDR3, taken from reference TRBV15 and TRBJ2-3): DAMVIQNPRYQVTQFGKPVTLSCSQTLNHNVMYWYQQKSSQAPKLLFHYYDKDFNNEADTPDNFQSRRPNTSFCFLDIRSPGLGDTAMYLCATSREAHGGTTDTQYFGPGTRLTVL.